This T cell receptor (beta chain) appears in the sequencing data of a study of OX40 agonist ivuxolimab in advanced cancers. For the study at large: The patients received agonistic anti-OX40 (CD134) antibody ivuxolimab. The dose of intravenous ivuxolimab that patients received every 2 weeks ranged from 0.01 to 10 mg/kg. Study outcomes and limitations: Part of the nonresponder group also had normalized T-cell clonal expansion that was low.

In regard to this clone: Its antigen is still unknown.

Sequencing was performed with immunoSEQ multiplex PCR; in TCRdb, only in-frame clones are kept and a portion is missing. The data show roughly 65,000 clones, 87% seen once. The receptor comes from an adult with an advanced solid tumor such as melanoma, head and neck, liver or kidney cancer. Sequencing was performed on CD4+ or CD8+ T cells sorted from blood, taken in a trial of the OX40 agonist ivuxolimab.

The CDR3 spells CAPLACPEGYTF. The DNA for the CDR3 is TGTGCCCCCTTGGCCTGCCCAGAGGGCTACACCTTC. The gene calls are TRBV6-5 and TRBJ1-2, with no clear D. CDR3 length: 12 residues. With 11 bases removed from V and 8 bases from J, the gap between germline ends came to 18 bases. Germline CDR1 MNHEY, CDR2 SVGAGI.